This T cell receptor beta chain stems from a study of shared clonotypes between healthy human individuals (TCRdb year 2020). Notes on the research overall: The cohort included three men and a couple of women between 18 and 49 years of age. For each donor, three plates each were used for CD4 naive and CD4 memory, two plates were used for CD8 naive, and one plate was used for CD8 memory. Libraries were prepared and TCR repertoires were sequenced by different laboratories using diverse techniques, in order to increase sequencing depth and limit assay-specific biases. To estimate repertoire size and how much clonotypes are shared between individuals, the study performed deep sequencing of blood TCR repertoires from about five healthy adults. Per donor, leukapheresis produced somewhere between about 0.85 and 8.9 billion PBMCs. Paper-wide results and their limitations: The genetic and exposure-history diversity represented was limited by the small number of donors. Pairwise subsampling indicated that sequencing depth was expected to affect the degree of clonotype sharing among donors. Estimated clonotype richness was generally larger for naive than for memory subsets. Compared with non-shared clonotypes, clonotypes shared by all four sorted-subset donors had higher generation probabilities. Incomplete sequencing was indicated by rarefaction of sorted-subset datasets, despite the large sequencing depth. Only blood was sampled, and tissue TCR repertoires likely differ from those in blood. Roughly 5.2% of naive CD4, 3.5% of naive CD8, around 2.3% of memory CD4, and approximately 0.4% of memory CD8 clonotypes were shared across a few donors.

Using the deep immunoSEQ assay, TCR CDR3 regions were amplified from genomic DNA by multiplex PCR. For each cell subset, the extracted genomic DNA was distributed evenly across all wells of several immunoSEQ 96-well plates, and each plate served as one replicate. Each replicate PCR for sorted subsets received about 220 ng genomic DNA, equal to 30,000 or so T cell genomes. The purified libraries were quantified using a Qubit 3.0 fluorometer, sized with a Bioanalyzer 2100, and then quantified again using the KAPA Library Quantification kit. Each immunoSEQ 96-well plate was sequenced on its own single-read 150-cycle Illumina NextSeq 550 flow cell. The published analysis was carried out like this. Because the immunoSEQ output included only junctional sequences and no quality scores, the filtering could not be the same as the filtering used for full-length reads. To assign V/J genes and CDR3, sequences were annotated against IMGT germline references using PyIR, a Python wrapper for IgBLAST v1.9. Reads were filtered out if the reads had weak V/J assignments (E-value above 1e-6), no CDR3, stop codons, out-of-frame junctions, or ambiguous translated residues. V3J clonotypes were defined as sequences sharing the same inferred V gene, J gene, and CDR3 amino acid sequence. Percentage overlap between repertoires was computed as shared unique clonotypes divided by the size of the smaller repertoire. Richness of each repertoire was evaluated using RTK rarefaction, the Chao1 estimator, and Recon v2.1 estimates of unobserved clonotypes. Generation probabilities for all TCRbeta clonotypes obtained by the gDNA method from a handful of donors were computed using OLGA. TCRdb re-hosts the immuneACCESS table, in-frame sequences only. Its copies lack some clones; in the studies checked, an unresolved V gene accounts for under half of them, and the cause for the rest is not known. V, J and clone size are taken as reported in that table, and D and trimming were inferred from the DNA itself. The sample profile shows over a million clones; roughly 70% of them were found once. The ten largest clones take up roughly 1.5% of the sample.

About this clone itself: Its antigen is unknown. No clone much larger than this one lies a single base away; base qualities are absent.

The donors were healthy, HIV-negative adults with no recently reported acute infections or vaccinations. Only Caucasian adults living in Nashville, Tennessee, USA were represented among the donors. Magnetic negative selection was used to enrich CD4+ T cells, after which naive cells were positively selected on CD45RA and the negative fraction became the memory subset. Blood was obtained by leukapheresis, after which PBMCs were separated by Ficoll-Histopaque density gradient centrifugation and cryopreserved in liquid nitrogen vapor phase. Analytical flow cytometry was used to check the purity and quantity of every magnetically sorted T cell population. From each sorted fraction, genomic DNA was isolated and quantified by UV absorbance on a Nanodrop 2000c. The CDR3 spans 13 residues, from the cysteine through the phenylalanine. Just CDR3 DNA is preserved here, 39 bases in frame from base 1. The germline V gene supplies CDR1 MNHNS and CDR2 SASEGT. V loses 8 bases of germline sequence and J loses 8 bases, and the interval between the two ends is 16 bases.

Sequences were obtained from memory CD4+ T cells sorted from blood. Per the publication, the cell subset or site label means: CD45RA-negative fraction. This clonotype originated in a young man in good health. This chain is built from TRBV6-1 and TRBJ2-1, with the D call tentatively TRBD1 or TRBD2, each fitting 6 bases. The CDR3 protein sequence reads: CASCKGGPDEQFF. The bases read TGTGCCAGCTGCAAGGGGGGCCCCGATGAGCAGTTCTTC.